The 13 T cell receptor beta chains below all came from one sample that was sequenced in a study of OX40 agonist ivuxolimab in advanced cancers. The repertoire was sequenced with immunoSEQ multiplex PCR; TCRdb's copy has only in-frame clones and lacks some. The profile covers 50,000 to 70,000 clones, with 70% to 90% appearing a single time and more than 2.5% taken by the ten largest. Material: CD4+ or CD8+ T cells sorted from blood, obtained in a trial of the OX40 agonist ivuxolimab. These receptors all stem from an adult with an advanced solid tumor such as melanoma, head and neck, liver or kidney cancer.

Of note for this clone: This specimen includes other DNA sequences encoding the same CDR3. V and J are TRBV7-2 and TRBJ2-3; D gene unclear. The CDR3 runs 14 residues. Trimming cost V 2 bases and J 0 bases, with 6 bases left between them. The germline gives CDR1 SGHTA, CDR2 FQGNSA. The DNA for the CDR3 is TGTGCCAGCAGCTTACAAGGAAGCACAGATACGCAGTATTTT. It is translated as CASSLQGSTDTQYF. Variable domain in full (rest from reference TRBV7-2 and TRBJ2-3): GAGVSQSPSNKVTEKGKDVELRCDPISGHTALYWYRQSLGQGLEFLIYFQGNSAPDKSGLPSDRFSAERTGGSVSTLTIQRTQQEDSAVYLCASSLQGSTDTQYFGPGTRLTVL.

V and J are TRBV7-6 and TRBJ2-1; D might be TRBD1 (5 bases). This CDR3 has 14 amino acids. The V end lost 2 bases, the J end lost 1 base, and 6 bases lay between the germline ends. Germline-derived CDR1 and CDR2 are SGHVS and FNYEAQ. CDR3 region: CASSLQGSYNEQFF. Written as DNA, the CDR3 is TGTGCCAGCAGCTTACAGGGATCCTACAATGAGCAGTTCTTC.

The rearrangement joins TRBV2 to TRBJ1-2; 8 nucleotides agree with TRBD1. Losses at the gene ends were 4 bases for V and 2 bases for J; bases not matched to a gene: 6. The CDR3 runs 15 residues. Germline V lookup: CDR1 SNHLY, CDR2 FYNNEI. The CDR3 sequence is CASSARQGSNYGYTF. CDR3 coding DNA: TGTGCCAGCAGTGCCAGACAGGGGTCAAACTATGGCTACACCTTC.

This clone was observed a few times. The chain carries TRBV27 and TRBJ2-4, with D perhaps matching TRBD1 (6 bases). The CDR3 is made up of 13 amino acids. Germline V CDR1 and CDR2: MNHEY, SMNVEV (reference sequence). The ends were cut back, 4 bases at V and 6 bases at J, with 10 bases in the middle. CDR3 coding DNA: TGTGCCAGCAGTTCCGTGGACAGAAACATTCAGTACTTC. Translated: CASSSVDRNIQYF.

The CDR3 sequence is CASSRTGDGYTF. CDR3 nucleotide sequence: TGTGCCAGCAGCCGGACAGGCGATGGCTACACCTTC. The rearrangement links TRBV25-1 to TRBJ1-2, with 7 bases lining up with TRBD1. CDR3 length: 12 amino acids. Trimming took 6 bases from V and 6 from J; bases not matched to a gene: 4. CDR1 is MGHDK, CDR2 SYGVNS, per germline.

The chain recombines TRBV5-1 with TRBJ1-2, with 11 bases that match TRBD1. Germline lookup yields CDR1 SGHRS and CDR2 YFSETQ. With 4 bases clipped from V and 6 bases from J, the junction kept 8 bases outside the gene matches. The CDR3 loop spans 15 amino acids. CDR3 protein: CASSAGTGGIDGYTF. The DNA for the CDR3 is TGCGCCAGCAGCGCCGGGACAGGGGGAATCGATGGCTACACCTTC.

The chain combines TRBV4-3 with TRBJ2-3; D is unclear. The CDR3 has 12 residues. CDR1 is LGHNA and CDR2 is YSLEER in the germline V gene. Between the trimmed V and J ends, which lost 1 base and 8 bases, there was a span of 7 bases. The CDR3 region is CASSQVLGTQYF. The DNA of the CDR3 is TGCGCCAGCAGCCAAGTCTTAGGTACGCAGTATTTT.

The V call is TRBV18, the J call TRBJ2-7; D might be TRBD2 (6 bases). This CDR3 has 15 amino acids. Germline-derived CDR1 and CDR2 are KGHSH and LQKENI. V was clipped by 3 bases and J by 4 bases, with 16 bases between them. This chain's CDR3 is CASSPASLGGYEQYF. CDR3 nucleotides: TGTGCCAGCTCACCGGCGTCTTTGGGGGGTTACGAGCAGTACTTC. Supplemented by reference TRBV18 and TRBJ2-7, the full variable domain reads NAGVMQNPRHLVRRRGQEARLRCSPMKGHSHVYWYRQLPEEGLKFMVYLQKENIIDESGMPKERFSAEFPKEGPSILRIQQVVRGDSAAYFCASSPASLGGYEQYFGPGTRLTVT.

The genes are TRBV12-2 and TRBJ1-1; the table's D call TRBD1 went unverified against the DNA. TRBV12-2 corresponds to a pseudogene. The CDR3 runs 15 residues. CDR3 in amino acids: CASRLPHRVNTEAFF. CDR3 bases: TGTGCAAGTCGCTTGCCTCACAGGGTGAACACTGAAGCTTTCTTT.

The chain has TRBV7-9 and TRBJ2-7; no definite D call. CDR1 is SEHNR, CDR2 FQNEAQ, per germline (reference sequence). Trimming pared 2 bases from V and 4 bases from J, leaving 12 bases between. This CDR3 region has 14 residues. The CDR3 spells CASSLSGLGYEQYF. CDR3 sequence (DNA): TGTGCCAGCAGCTTATCTGGCCTGGGATACGAGCAGTACTTC.

The chain links TRBV6-6 to TRBJ2-3; 7 bases agree with TRBD1. The CDR3 is made up of 15 amino acids. Per the germline V gene, CDR1 is MNHNY and CDR2 is SVGAGI (reference sequence). Trimming at V came to 4 bases and at J to 1 base, leaving 5 bases not matched to a gene. The CDR3 region is CASSFGTGGTDTQYF. The CDR3 coding sequence is TGTGCCAGCAGTTTCGGAACAGGGGGCACAGATACGCAGTATTTT.

The chain is built from TRBV19 and TRBJ2-6; 8 positions match TRBD1. Germline V gene lookup returns CDR1 LNHDA and CDR2 SQIVND (reference sequence). The V segment lost 3 bases and the J segment 0 bases; nucleotides outside the gene matches: 7. The CDR3 spans 18 residues. In nucleotides, the CDR3 is TGTGCCAGTAGTATGGGAGGACAGGGCAACTCTGGGGCCAACGTCCTGACTTTC. Translating gives CASSMGGQGNSGANVLTF.

This chain connects TRBV9 to TRBJ1-1; a possible D gene is TRBD1 (5 bases). Germline V gives CDR1 SGDLS, CDR2 YYNGEE. V lost 0 bases, J lost 6 bases, and 15 bases lay in between. The CDR3 spans 15 residues. The CDR3 DNA is TGTGCCAGCAGCGTAGGTTGGGGGTCAAACGCTGAAGCTTTCTTT. It translates to CASSVGWGSNAEAFF.